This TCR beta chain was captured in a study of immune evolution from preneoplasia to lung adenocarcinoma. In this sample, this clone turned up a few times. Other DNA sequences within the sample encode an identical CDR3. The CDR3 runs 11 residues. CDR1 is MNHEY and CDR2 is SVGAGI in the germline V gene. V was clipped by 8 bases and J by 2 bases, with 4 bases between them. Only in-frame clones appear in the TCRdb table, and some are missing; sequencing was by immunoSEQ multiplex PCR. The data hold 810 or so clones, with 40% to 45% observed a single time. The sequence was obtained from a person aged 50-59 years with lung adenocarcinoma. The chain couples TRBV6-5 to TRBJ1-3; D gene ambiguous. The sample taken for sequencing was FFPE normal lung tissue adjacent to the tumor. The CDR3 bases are TGTGCCAGCTCGACTGGAAACACCATATATTTT. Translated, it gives CASSTGNTIYF.